This T cell receptor (beta chain) was identified in a study of T cells after yellow fever vaccination (dated by TCRdb to the late 2010s). With regard to the full study: The SMART-Seq v4 Ultra Low Input RNA kit was used to prepare libraries from fractions with low cell numbers. Blood was collected at multiple timepoints before and after primary and secondary immunization, and bulk PBMC replicates and cell subsets were isolated. To follow T-cell clones before and after both primary and booster YFV17D yellow fever vaccination, bulk TCR alpha and beta repertoires underwent longitudinal sequencing. Two healthy male donors, one aged 18 to 30 and one aged 30 to 40 years, made up the cohort.

The CDR3 goes from the cysteine to the phenylalanine over 16 residues. The entry retains the CDR3 DNA only, 48 bases that are in frame from base 1. The germline V gene specifies SNHLY as CDR1 and FYNNEI as CDR2. V is cut back by 4 bases and J by 4 bases, with 8 bases in the junction unmatched. The treatment or condition label of this sample denotes: live attenuated yellow fever vaccine strain. Two biological replicates of bulk PBMCs were collected at each blood-draw timepoint. PBMCs were isolated from peripheral blood using a standard Ficoll-Paque protocol. RNA was extracted with TriZol from bulk PBMCs, CD4 and CD8 fractions, and dextramer-positive and dextramer-negative fractions. What the research found in general, with its limitations: Because the study included only two donors, the extent to which the findings can be generalized is limited. A small fraction of clonotypes showed up in both the CD4 and CD8 compartments, probably as a result of convergent recombination. Compared with the primary T-cell response, the secondary T-cell response was weaker but faster, peaking on day 5 rather than day 15. After the booster, most of the clones that had expanded following primary vaccination were detected again (almost 98% of CD4 and around 90% of CD8), which suggests that memory was broadly maintained. Computational filtering was required because FACS-sorted repertoires could contain abundant contaminating clonotypes from the bulk population.

TCR cDNA was made using 5'RACE template switching, a step that added a universal primer site and unique molecular identifiers. Priming of cDNA synthesis was performed from both the TCR alpha and TCR beta constant segments. Two PCR steps were used to amplify libraries, with sample barcodes and sequencing adapters being added in the second step. Sequencing of the libraries was done on either Illumina HiSeq 2500 (2x100 bp) or NovaSeq (2x150 bp). In the paper's pipeline: MIGEC was used to demultiplex reads and collapse the reads into UMI consensus sequences, and MiXCR was used for V(D)J alignment. Vaccine-responding clonotypes were defined with edgeR using replicate PBMC samples, requiring FDR below 0.01 and a log2 fold change above 5 up to day 15. Bulk clonotypes were assigned CD4 or CD8 identity according to which sequenced CD4 or CD8 repertoire held them at higher abundance. Through fastp at Q25 and MiXCR, TCRdb rebuilt clones from the public reads, retaining in-frame beta chains. Records with the same CDR3 protein are collapsed into one entry carrying the most frequent genes and DNA. For this entry, the V and J calls and clone size follow TCRdb and not the study's own pipeline. Present in this sample are 450,000 to 650,000 distinct CDR3 sequences, just over 20% of which were seen just once. About a sixth of the sample comes from the top ten.

This clonotype has more than one count but fewer than ten. No antigen is known for it. No qualities accompany the bases; no much larger clone lies one base away. The chain is encoded by TRBV2 joined to TRBJ2-3; TRBD2 fits 10 bases in the junction. The starting material was PBMCs, obtained about 20 days after the first yellow fever vaccination. The sequence was collected from a young man who received the YFV17D yellow fever vaccine. The CDR3 region has the sequence CASSGSGGALADTQYF. The nucleotide sequence reads TGTGCCAGCAGTGGGAGCGGGGGGGCCCTGGCAGATACGCAGTATTTT.